A single sample is the source of the 15 T cell receptor beta chains below, sequenced in a study of cytomegalovirus exposure and HLA in healthy donors. PCR primers comprised 60 Vbeta and 13 Jbeta primers. The protocol was immunoSEQ multiplex PCR, while the TCRdb copy is restricted to in-frame clones and leaves out a portion. Of more than 95,000 clones in the sample, about a tenth were seen once. Sequencing was carried out using PBMCs. Receptors were obtained from a man aged 40-50 years in good health and CMV-seropositive.

There are a few counts of this clone. The chain links TRBV7-2 to TRBJ2-1, with 7 bases matching TRBD2. In germline, CDR1 is SGHTA, CDR2 FQGNSA. The CDR3 is 13 amino acids. J gave up 7 bases and V 5 bases, and 5 bases lay outside the gene matches. In DNA, the CDR3 is TGTGCCAGCAGCCGTCGGACTAGTAATGAGCAGTTCTTC. It codes for CASSRRTSNEQFF.

The sample holds a few counts of this clone. The V and J genes are TRBV5-4 and TRBJ2-5, with D possibly being TRBD2 (5 bases). Germline loops: CDR1 SGHNT, CDR2 YYREEE (reference sequence). This CDR3 has 16 residues. Trimming cost V 3 bases and J 0 bases, with 15 bases left between them. The CDR3 DNA follows: TGTGCCAGCAGCTCTGCCTTTTGGCGGGACCAAGAGACCCAGTACTTC. This gives the protein CASSSAFWRDQETQYF.

The J gene is TRBJ2-5, the V gene TRBV18; 10 nucleotides match TRBD2. CDR1 is KGHSH and CDR2 is LQKENI in the germline V gene. This CDR3 is 13 amino acids long. J lost 5 bases, V lost 5 bases, and 2 bases had no gene match. CDR3 region: CASSTSGDETQYF. CDR3 in DNA: TGTGCCAGCTCAACTAGCGGGGACGAGACCCAGTACTTC.

The chain uses TRBV2 and TRBJ1-1, with 8 bases lining up with TRBD1. Germline trimming cut 9 bases from V and 1 base from J; bases unmatched to any gene: 4. In germline, CDR1 is SNHLY, CDR2 FYNNEI. The length of the CDR3 is 13 residues. The CDR3 region has the DNA TGTGCCAGTAGGGACAGGCCGAACACTGAAGCTTTCTTT. Amino acid sequence: CASRDRPNTEAFF.

J is TRBJ2-1 and V is TRBV4-1; 8 positions agree with TRBD2. Germline V gene sequence: CDR1 MGHRA, CDR2 YSYEKL. The V gene end was trimmed by 6 bases and the J gene end by 5 bases; junction bases not matched to a gene: 12. The CDR3 is made up of 16 amino acids. The CDR3 is CASRDSLAGGHNEQFF. In DNA, the CDR3 is TGCGCCAGCAGAGACTCTCTTGCGGGAGGCCACAATGAGCAGTTCTTC.

The J gene is TRBJ1-5, the V gene TRBV4-1; 9 positions agree with TRBD1. Trimming took 4 bases from V and 7 from J; bases not matched to a gene: 8. This CDR3 has 15 residues. Germline V CDR1 and CDR2: MGHRA, YSYEKL. The CDR3 DNA reads as TGCGCCAGCAGCCTTCGGACAGGGGATGAACAGCCCCAGCATTTT. Amino acid sequence: CASSLRTGDEQPQHF.

A single count supports this clone. The rearrangement links TRBV7-9 to TRBJ1-5, with D possibly being TRBD1 (6 bases). Germline V CDR1 and CDR2: SEHNR, FQNEAQ (reference sequence). Between the trimmed V and J ends, which lost 5 bases and 6 bases, there was a span of 8 bases. This CDR3 contains 12 residues. The DNA for the CDR3 is TGTGCCAGCAGCCCAGGGGTTCAGCCCCAGCATTTT. Its translation: CASSPGVQPQHF.

This clone was counted only a few times. The DNA of the CDR3 is TGCGCCAGCGGCAGACTAGCGGGCGGAGATACGCAGTATTTT. Translation: CASGRLAGGDTQYF. The chain combines TRBV5-1 with TRBJ2-3; the match to TRBD2 covers 10 bases. V was pared by 7 bases and J by 5 bases, with 7 bases of the junction left unmatched. This CDR3 spans 14 amino acids. In germline, CDR1 is SGHRS, CDR2 YFSETQ.

The gene calls are TRBV30 and TRBJ1-1, with D perhaps TRBD1 (6 bases). The CDR3 is 11 amino acids. The germline V gene encodes CDR1 GTSNPN and CDR2 SVGIG (reference sequence). V was trimmed by 8 bases and J by 5 bases, leaving 12 bases between them. CDR3 amino acids: CARGGGTEAFF. DNA for the CDR3: TGTGCCCGGGGAGGGGGTACTGAAGCTTTCTTT.

Remarks on this clone: A junction end diverges from the germline sequence, so it may reflect a read error. This sequence joins TRBV7-7 and TRBJ2-2, with 7 nucleotides matching TRBD1. Looked up from germline, CDR1 is SSHAT and CDR2 is FNYEAQ (reference sequence). The CDR3 is 14 residues long. CDR3 sequence reads: CASSPGGNTGELFF. The CDR3 DNA sequence: TGTGCTAGCAGCCCAGGGGGGAACACCGGGGAGCTGTTTTTT.

The chain is built from TRBV6-6 and TRBJ2-1; tentatively, D is TRBD1 (5 bases). There are 15 residues in the CDR3. The germline gives CDR1 MNHNY, CDR2 SVGAGI (reference sequence). V gave up 2 bases and J gave up 3 bases, with 11 bases separating them. CDR3 nucleotide sequence: TGTGCCAGCAGTTACGGGGTGGGGCACTACAATGAGCAGTTCTTC. Translated, it gives CASSYGVGHYNEQFF.

In this sample, this clone turned up a few times. The CDR3 is CASSVTASNQPQHF. CDR3 coding DNA: TGTGCCAGCAGTGTGACAGCCTCCAATCAGCCCCAGCATTTT. The chain uses TRBV6-1 and TRBJ1-5, with a tentative D call TRBD1 (5 bases). Germline values: CDR1 MNHNS, CDR2 SASEGT. V was clipped by 4 bases and J by 3 bases, with 10 bases between them. The CDR3 covers 14 residues.

V is TRBV15 and J is TRBJ1-1; TRBD1 is a possible D gene (6 bases). The CDR3 runs to 15 residues. Looked up from germline, CDR1 is LNHNV and CDR2 is YYDKDF (reference sequence). Trimming took 4 bases from V and 2 from J, leaving 14 bases between them. The CDR3 here is CATSNPTGTNTEAFF. CDR3 sequence (DNA): TGTGCCACCAGCAACCCTACAGGGACCAACACTGAAGCTTTCTTT.

This clone has only a few counts. The rearrangement uses TRBV28 and TRBJ2-1; no reliable D call. Per the germline V gene, CDR1 is MDHEN and CDR2 is SYDVKM. Trimming pared 2 bases from V and 5 bases from J, leaving 19 bases between. CDR3 length equals 17 residues. CDR3 residues: CASSLPLLSQNDNEQFF. DNA for the CDR3: TGTGCCAGCAGTTTACCGCTTCTATCACAGAACGACAATGAGCAGTTCTTC.

The sample holds a few counts of this clone. The same CDR3 can be traced to other DNA sequences in this sample. The chain couples TRBV27 to TRBJ2-5, with 8 bases matching TRBD2. CDR1 and CDR2 (germline): MNHEY, SMNVEV (reference sequence). V was clipped by 6 bases and J by 2 bases; unmatched bases: 5. CDR3 size: 14 residues. DNA of the CDR3: TGTGCCAGCAGAACTAGCGGAGGACAAGAGACCCAGTACTTC. Encoded protein: CASRTSGGQETQYF.